The rows below give T cell receptor beta chains drawn from one sample of a study of T cells in Graves' hyperthyroidism and ophthalmopathy. TCRdb re-analysed the multiplex PCR reads in MiXCR, keeping a single row per CDR3 protein. This sample has around 620,000 distinct CDR3 sequences; 13% to 15% occur once, and the top ten carry roughly 7.7%. Material: blood. Source of these receptors: a woman younger than 30 with Graves' ophthalmopathy. Both conserved end residues are part of each CDR3. D genes are given only for firm matches. Clone size is not always given. Where it is, it says once, few, many or a class for expanded clones.

size	V	J	D	CDR3	DNA
-	TRBV4-1	TRBJ1-5	-	CASSQDWRGNQPQHF	TGCGCCAGCAGCCAAGATTGGAGGGGGAATCAGCCCCAGCATTTT
few	TRBV10-3	TRBJ1-3	-	CAISDSRSSSGNTIYF	TGTGCCATCAGTGATTCACGGTCAAGCTCTGGAAACACCATATATTTT
many	TRBV30	TRBJ2-1	-	CAWSVGRGAYNEQFF	TGTGCCTGGAGTGTAGGACGCGGGGCGTACAATGAGCAGTTCTTC
many	TRBV27	TRBJ2-7	TRBD1	CASSLVTGNSYEQYF	TGTGCCAGCAGTTTAGTGACAGGGAATTCCTACGAGCAGTACTTC
many	TRBV3-1	TRBJ2-5	TRBD1	CASSLHSGTGEETQYF	TGTGCCAGCAGCCTACATTCCGGGACAGGGGAAGAGACCCAGTACTTC
many	TRBV20-1	TRBJ2-7	TRBD2	CSASRASGVSLGYEQYF	TGCAGTGCTAGTAGGGCTAGCGGAGTGTCCCTCGGGTACGAGCAGTACTTC
many	TRBV19	TRBJ2-7	-	CASSISPHEQYF	TGTGCCAGTAGTATTAGCCCCCACGAGCAGTACTTC
few	TRBV7-8	TRBJ2-6	-	CASSWGPGDGANVLTF	TGTGCCAGCAGCTGGGGTCCAGGGGATGGGGCCAACGTCCTGACTTTC
-	TRBV6-1	TRBJ2-1	-	CASSLRRDDPYNEQFF	TGTGCCAGCAGCCTCCGCCGGGACGACCCGTACAATGAGCAGTTCTTC
-	TRBV19	TRBJ2-7	-	CANSMATGFYEQYF	TGTGCCAATAGTATGGCCACAGGGTTCTACGAGCAGTACTTC
many	TRBV28	TRBJ2-6	-	CASIRSEGGRMVSGANVLTF	TGTGCCAGCATTCGTTCTGAGGGGGGACGGATGGTCTCTGGGGCCAACGTCCTGACTTTC
few	TRBV6-1	TRBJ2-3	-	CASKTETVVNTQYF	TGTGCCAGCAAAACGGAGACGGTGGTAAATACGCAGTATTTT
many	TRBV3-1	TRBJ2-2	TRBD1	CASSTTGMDTGELFF	TGTGCCAGCAGCACGACAGGGATGGACACCGGGGAGCTGTTTTTT
many	TRBV2	TRBJ1-1	TRBD1	CASSRTGGWVAEAFF	TGTGCCAGCAGCCGGACAGGGGGCTGGGTGGCTGAAGCTTTCTTT
many	TRBV27	TRBJ2-1	-	CASSRGWGNEQFF	TGTGCCAGCAGCAGGGGCTGGGGCAATGAGCAGTTCTTC
-	TRBV6-1	TRBJ2-5	TRBD1	CASSRSDRVGKTQYF	TGTGCCAGCAGCCGAAGCGACAGGGTTGGTAAGACCCAGTACTTC
-	TRBV5-1	TRBJ2-3	TRBD1	CASSLGQGPPTDTQYF	TGCGCCAGCAGCTTGGGACAGGGCCCCCCCACAGATACGCAGTATTTT
many	TRBV3-1	TRBJ2-7	TRBD1	CASSRRDRSYEQYF	TGTGCCAGCAGCCGCCGGGACAGGTCCTACGAGCAGTACTTC
-	TRBV5-1	TRBJ1-2	-	CASSFLSLGSYGYTF	TGCGCCAGCAGCTTCCTTTCTTTAGGGAGCTATGGCTACACCTTC
many	TRBV9	TRBJ2-3	-	CASSVEGGVITDTQYF	TGTGCCAGCAGCGTAGAAGGGGGAGTCATCACAGATACGCAGTATTTT
-	TRBV9	TRBJ1-1	TRBD1	CASSVRGEKETEAFF	TGTGCCAGCAGCGTCAGGGGGGAGAAAGAAACTGAAGCTTTCTTT
-	TRBV28	TRBJ2-3	TRBD2	CANSFPGLAGESTDTQYF	TGTGCCAACAGTTTCCCTGGGCTAGCGGGAGAGAGCACAGATACGCAGTATTTT
many	TRBV18	TRBJ1-4	TRBD1	CASSQRDSPEKLFF	TGTGCCAGCTCGCAACGGGACAGCCCTGAAAAACTGTTTTTT
many	TRBV20-1	TRBJ2-1	TRBD2	CSASSTSGYSEQFF	TGCAGTGCTAGCTCGACTAGCGGGTATTCGGAGCAGTTCTTC
-	TRBV7-2	TRBJ1-4	-	CASSRQRNEKLFF	TGTGCCAGCAGTCGACAGCGTAATGAAAAACTGTTTTTT
few	TRBV24-1	TRBJ2-2	-	CATSDPNSGTGNTGELFF	TGTGCCACCAGTGATCCTAATTCCGGGACGGGGAACACCGGGGAGCTGTTTTTT
-	TRBV29-1	TRBJ2-7	TRBD1	CSVRQGTFEQYF	TGCAGCGTTCGACAGGGAACGTTCGAGCAGTACTTC
many	TRBV27	TRBJ1-2	-	CASSLTGFYGYTF	TGTGCCAGCAGCCTAACAGGATTCTATGGCTACACCTTC
many	TRBV7-2	TRBJ2-5	-	CASSLRAGNQETQYF	TGTGCCAGCAGCTTAAGGGCGGGAAATCAAGAGACCCAGTACTTC
few	TRBV5-6	TRBJ2-5	-	CASSLDPEGKTQYF	TGTGCCAGCAGCTTGGACCCGGAAGGCAAGACCCAGTACTTC
many	TRBV19	TRBJ1-1	-	CATSVHRDTEAFF	TGTGCCACCTCTGTCCACAGGGACACTGAAGCTTTCTTT
many	TRBV20-1	TRBJ1-5	-	CSAFEGSQPQHF	TGCAGTGCATTCGAGGGGTCCCAGCCCCAGCATTTT
-	TRBV7-9	TRBJ2-7	TRBD2	CASSLNGRAYEQYF	TGTGCCAGCAGCTTAAACGGGAGGGCCTACGAGCAGTACTTC
many	TRBV3-1	TRBJ2-1	TRBD2	CASSPLPGLAGGYNEQFF	TGTGCCAGCAGCCCCCTGCCAGGACTAGCGGGAGGGTACAATGAGCAGTTCTTC
many	TRBV2	TRBJ2-5	-	CASTLAGAGNYQETQYF	TGTGCCAGCACCCTGGCAGGGGCGGGAAATTACCAAGAGACCCAGTACTTC
many	TRBV7-9	TRBJ1-4	TRBD1	CASSFTGATNEKLFF	TGTGCCAGCAGTTTTACAGGGGCAACTAATGAAAAACTGTTTTTT
-	TRBV9	TRBJ1-6	-	CASTGQLDNSPLHF	TGTGCCAGCACCGGACAGCTGGATAATTCACCCCTCCACTTT
many	TRBV7-3	TRBJ2-1	-	CASKADFSYNEQFF	TGTGCCAGCAAGGCGGACTTCTCCTACAATGAGCAGTTCTTC
few	TRBV12-3/TRBV12-4	TRBJ2-1	TRBD2	CASSLQTSGRKFF	TGTGCCAGCAGTTTGCAGACTAGCGGGAGGAAGTTCTTC
-	TRBV20-1	TRBJ1-1	-	CSARRSGNTEAFF	TGCAGTGCTAGAAGGTCCGGGAACACTGAAGCTTTCTTT
few	TRBV4-1	TRBJ2-1	TRBD2	CASSTGVAGGNEQFF	TGCGCCAGCAGTACGGGAGTAGCGGGAGGGAATGAGCAGTTCTTC
few	TRBV20-1	TRBJ1-1	-	CSARPGGTEEAFF	TGCAGTGCTAGACCCGGGGGGACGGAAGAAGCTTTCTTT
many	TRBV24-1	TRBJ2-2	-	CATSDPNRETRTGELFF	TGTGCCACCAGTGACCCAAACAGGGAAACCCGCACCGGGGAGCTGTTTTTT